This TCR beta chain was sequenced during a study of T cell responses to AZD1222 COVID-19 vaccine. Clones were sequenced by immunoSEQ multiplex PCR, and TCRdb holds only the in-frame ones, with some missing. Among around 150,000 clones, 85% to 90% were seen once, and the ten largest hold about 1.9%. Germline CDR1 is MNHEY and CDR2 is SMNVEV (reference sequence). The CDR3 is 14 amino acids. With 3 bases removed from V and 4 bases from J, the gap between germline ends came to 12 bases. Turning to this clone: Its target is unknown.

Broader study findings: Only a handful of AZD1222 recipients tested seropositive at baseline.

The chain is built from TRBV27 and TRBJ1-2, with D possibly matching TRBD1 (5 bases). The clonotype comes from an adult in good health. The material sequenced was peripheral blood, taken on day 0 of AZD1222 vaccination. In nucleotides, the CDR3 is TGTGCCAGCAGTTTCCGTGGGGGTGGCTATGGCTACACCTTC. It encodes CASSFRGGGYGYTF.